The rows below give T cell receptor beta chains drawn from one sample of a study of blood T cells in healthy people across ages. TCRdb re-called the 5' RACE reads through MiXCR, storing one row per CDR3 protein. The sample lists some 1,500,000 distinct CDR3 sequences, 35% to 45% occurring once. Sequenced: blood. The receptors shown here come from a young woman in good health. CDR3s include the opening cysteine and the closing phenylalanine or tryptophan. A D gene is named only where the DNA matches it firmly. The size of a clone is reported for some rows only, either as once, few or many, or as a class for expanded clones.

d_gene	v_gene	len	abundance	j_gene	CDR3nt	CDR3aa
TRBD2	TRBV30	14	once	TRBJ2-5	TGTGCCCAGACTAGCGGTGGGGGATACAATGAGCAGTACTTC	CAQTSGGGYNEQYF
TRBD1	TRBV28	15	few	TRBJ2-5	TGTGCCACCCAACTGTCGGGACAGACACAAGAGACCCAGTACTTC	CATQLSGQTQETQYF
-	TRBV12-3/TRBV12-4	11	few	TRBJ2-1	TGTGCCAGCATGTCGGCGGGCTGGCAGTTCTTC	CASMSAGWQFF
TRBD2	TRBV2	19	few	TRBJ2-1	TGTGCCAGCAATGACTTTGGTTTAGCGGGAGGGCAGGGGTACAATGAGCAGTTCTTC	CASNDFGLAGGQGYNEQFF
TRBD1	TRBV4-3	14	-	TRBJ2-4	TGCGCCAGCAGCCTTGGGACAGCCCCAGGGGGTCAGTACTTC	CASSLGTAPGGQYF
TRBD1	TRBV24-1	13	-	TRBJ2-1	TGTGCCAAGGAGACAGGGAGCTACAATGAGCAGTTCTTC	CAKETGSYNEQFF
-	TRBV2	12	few	TRBJ2-7	TGTGCCAGTGTACCCTACACCTACGAGCAGTACTTC	CASVPYTYEQYF
-	TRBV6-6	14	few	TRBJ2-3	TGTGCCAGCAGTTACTACAGGGGCACAGATACGCAGTATTTT	CASSYYRGTDTQYF
-	TRBV4-3	14	-	TRBJ2-3	TGCGCCAGCAGCAGTTGGCTCGGGGCAGATACGCAGTATTTT	CASSSWLGADTQYF
TRBD1	TRBV12-3/TRBV12-4	15	many	TRBJ2-3	TGTGCCAGCAGTCTAGGGACAGATTTTGGAGATACGCAGTATTTT	CASSLGTDFGDTQYF
TRBD2	TRBV4-3	17	few	TRBJ2-1	TGCGCCAGCAGCCAAGGGGTAGCGGGGGCCGGTTACAATGAGCAGTTCTTC	CASSQGVAGAGYNEQFF
TRBD2	TRBV12-3/TRBV12-4	17	few	TRBJ2-7	TGTGCCAGCAGCCCCTCGGTACTAGCGGAGAAACCCTACGAGCAGTACTTC	CASSPSVLAEKPYEQYF
-	TRBV7-2	13	-	TRBJ2-3	TGTGCCAGCAGCCCCCGAAAGTTTGATACGCAGTATTTT	CASSPRKFDTQYF
-	TRBV7-9	14	-	TRBJ1-2	TGTGCCTGCAGCTTAGGAGAGGGTGACTATGGCTACACCTTC	CACSLGEGDYGYTF
-	TRBV7-2	15	-	TRBJ1-2	TGTGCCAGCAGCTTAATGCGGGGGCAGGAGTATGGCTACACCTTC	CASSLMRGQEYGYTF
-	TRBV9	14	few	TRBJ2-3	TGTGCCAGCAGCGTACAGCGGTTCACAGATACGCAGTATTTT	CASSVQRFTDTQYF
-	TRBV20-1	13	-	TRBJ1-4	TGCAGTGCTCCTGCGGGGGTTAATGAAAAACTGTTTTTT	CSAPAGVNEKLFF
-	TRBV7-6	16	-	TRBJ2-5	TGTGCCAGCAGCTTAGAGGTGCAGGACTTGCTAAATGAGCAGTACTTC	CASSLEVQDLLNEQYF
TRBD2	TRBV29-1	13	few	TRBJ2-1	TGCAGCGTTGGAGCGGGGGAGCCCCACGCCCAGTTCTTC	CSVGAGEPHAQFF
-	TRBV12-3/TRBV12-4	13	few	TRBJ2-5	TGTGCCAGTTGCCTTGGGGGCCAAGAGACCCAGTACTTC	CASCLGGQETQYF
TRBD2	TRBV6-6	17	few	TRBJ2-1	TGTGCCAGCAGTTACCCGGACTTAGCGGGGACCTACAATGAGCAGTTCTTC	CASSYPDLAGTYNEQFF
-	TRBV7-3	13	-	TRBJ2-4	TGTGCCAGCAGCTTACTGGGGGGAAGGGTGCAGTACTTC	CASSLLGGRVQYF
-	TRBV12-3/TRBV12-4	16	few	TRBJ1-6	TGTGCCAGCAGTTCAGCCCCGGGGATCCGTCATTCACCCCTCCACTTT	CASSSAPGIRHSPLHF
-	TRBV12-3/TRBV12-4	15	-	TRBJ2-7	TGTGCCAGCAGTAAGGACAGGTCCGGGGGCTACGAGCAGTACTTC	CASSKDRSGGYEQYF
-	TRBV7-2	13	-	TRBJ1-1	TGTGCCAGCAGCATCAGGGAGATAACTGAAGCTTTCTTT	CASSIREITEAFF
-	TRBV11-2	15	-	TRBJ1-1	TGTGCCAGCAGCAACTACGACATGGGGAATACTGAAGCTTTCTTT	CASSNYDMGNTEAFF
TRBD1	TRBV20-1	14	-	TRBJ1-2	TGCAGTGCTGGGGACAGGGCCCCTAACTATGGCTACACCTTC	CSAGDRAPNYGYTF
TRBD2	TRBV9	15	few	TRBJ2-5	TGTGCCAGCAGCGTAGTTCCGGGGGGTCACGAGACCCAGTACTTC	CASSVVPGGHETQYF
TRBD2	TRBV5-1	15	-	TRBJ2-7	TGCGCCAGCAGCTCCGCGGGACTAGCAGCGTACGAGCAGTACTTC	CASSSAGLAAYEQYF
-	TRBV11-2	15	-	TRBJ1-2	TGTGCCAGCAAACCCGGGACCGGCCTTATTCATGGCTACACCTTC	CASKPGTGLIHGYTF
-	TRBV27	15	few	TRBJ2-1	TGTGCCAGCAGTCGCCTCCCGCTAGTATCCAATGAGCAGTTCTTC	CASSRLPLVSNEQFF
TRBD1	TRBV28	16	-	TRBJ1-4	TGTGCCAGCCTAGCAGGACCGGGACAGGATGTCGAAAAACTGTTTTTT	CASLAGPGQDVEKLFF
TRBD1	TRBV20-1	15	-	TRBJ2-2	TGCAGTGCTAGAGAGACAGGGCGGGACACCGGGGAGCTGTTTTTT	CSARETGRDTGELFF
-	TRBV9	13	few	TRBJ1-5	TGTGCCAGCAGCGCGGCCCCCAATCAGCCCCAGCATTTT	CASSAAPNQPQHF
-	TRBV12-3/TRBV12-4	14	-	TRBJ2-5	TGTGCCAGCAGCCATTACACAGCCCAAGAGACCCAGTACTTC	CASSHYTAQETQYF
TRBD2	TRBV7-9	16	-	TRBJ2-7	TGTGCCAGCACCTTCTTTCTAGCGGGCTCCTACAATGAGCAGTACTTC	CASTFFLAGSYNEQYF
-	TRBV3-1	13	-	TRBJ1-2	TGTGCCAGCAGCCAAGGGGCTTCGCGTGGCTACACCTTC	CASSQGASRGYTF
-	TRBV20-1	11	few	TRBJ1-1	TGCAGTGCTAACCCCCGGGGTGAAGCTTTCTTT	CSANPRGEAFF
-	TRBV28	15	-	TRBJ2-1	TGTGCCAGCAGTTTAAGGGCAGCGTCCTACAATGAGCAGTTCTTC	CASSLRAASYNEQFF
TRBD2	TRBV12-3/TRBV12-4	15	-	TRBJ2-1	TGTGCCAGCAGTTTAGTGCCTAGCGGGGGTTACGAGCAGTTCTTC	CASSLVPSGGYEQFF
-	TRBV28	13	-	TRBJ1-6	TGTGCCAGCTGGACACCTTATAATTCACCCCTCCACTTT	CASWTPYNSPLHF
-	TRBV29-1	11	few	TRBJ2-1	TGCAGCGTTTTAGGGGGCAATGAGCAGTTCTTC	CSVLGGNEQFF
-	TRBV3-1	14	-	TRBJ2-1	TGTGCCAGCAGCCGAACCGGAGGGGGGAATGAGCAGTTCTTC	CASSRTGGGNEQFF
TRBD2	TRBV28	22	-	TRBJ2-4	TGTGCCAGCAGTGAGGGAAAACTAGCGGGAGTGAGGGGGCCCCTAGCCAAAAACATTCAGTACTTC	CASSEGKLAGVRGPLAKNIQYF
-	TRBV7-9	13	many	TRBJ2-7	TGTGCCAGCAGCTTAGCGGACGGATACGAGCAGTACTTC	CASSLADGYEQYF
-	TRBV25-1	14	few	TRBJ2-7	TGTGCCAGCACTCAGACTGGGGGGGCATACGAGCAGTACTTC	CASTQTGGAYEQYF
-	TRBV20-1	14	-	TRBJ2-4	TGCAGTGCTCCGACACCCCTCAACAAAAACATTCAGTACTTC	CSAPTPLNKNIQYF
-	TRBV7-9	14	few	TRBJ2-5	TGTGCCAGCAGCTTAGCCCCCCGTTTGCATACCCAGTACTTC	CASSLAPRLHTQYF
TRBD2	TRBV9	15	-	TRBJ2-3	TGTGCCAGCAGCGTAGTGACTAGCGGGGGTGGTACGCAGTATTTT	CASSVVTSGGGTQYF
TRBD2	TRBV6-5	20	few	TRBJ2-3	TGTGCCAGCAGTTACGTGGCTAGCGGGGATATCCCTTCTAGCACAGATACGCAGTATTTT	CASSYVASGDIPSSTDTQYF
TRBD2	TRBV5-1	15	-	TRBJ2-3	TGCGCCAGCAGCCCCGGGACTAGCAGTTCAGATACGCAGTATTTT	CASSPGTSSSDTQYF
-	TRBV21-1	14	-	TRBJ2-7	TGTGCCAGCAGCAAAGTTGACAGATCCTACGAGCAGTACTTC	CASSKVDRSYEQYF